These T cell receptor beta chains were read from a single sample in a study of T cell repertoires in aging, cancer and after chemotherapy. One entry per CDR3 protein, called by TCRdb with MiXCR from the multiplex PCR reads. The table shows about 7,000 distinct CDR3 sequences, with 35% to 45% occurring only once. Sequenced input: blood. The receptors were sampled from a human donor in good health. Both conserved end residues are part of each CDR3. Fields, in order: V gene, J gene, clone size, D gene, CDR3 DNA, CDR3 protein. A D gene is named only where the DNA matches it firmly. Part of the rows lack a size; the others show once, few, many or a class for expanded clones.

V: TRBV6-4; J: TRBJ2-3; size: NA; D: TRBD1; DNA: TGTGCCAGCAGTGCGGGACAGGGGACGGGGGATACGCAGTATTTT; CDR3: CASSAGQGTGDTQYF
V: TRBV6-2/TRBV6-3; J: TRBJ2-3; size: NA; D: TRBD2; DNA: TGTGCCAGCAGTCCTAGCGGGGGGGCCACAGATACGCAGTATTTT; CDR3: CASSPSGGATDTQYF
V: TRBV19; J: TRBJ2-2; size: NA; D: NA; DNA: TGTGCCAGTAGTATACGGGCGCAGGGGTGGACCGGGGAGCTGTTTTTT; CDR3: CASSIRAQGWTGELFF
V: TRBV12-5; J: TRBJ2-4; size: NA; D: NA; DNA: TGTGCTAGTGGGCGTGAAGGGACCAAAAACATTCAGTACTTC; CDR3: CASGREGTKNIQYF
V: TRBV11-1; J: TRBJ1-1; size: NA; D: NA; DNA: TGTGCCAGCAGCTTACGGCTGGGCACTGAAGCTTTCTTT; CDR3: CASSLRLGTEAFF
V: TRBV4-2; J: TRBJ1-1; size: NA; D: NA; DNA: TGTGCCAGCAGCCCGGAGGAAGCGAACACTGAAGCTTTCTTT; CDR3: CASSPEEANTEAFF
V: TRBV6-5; J: TRBJ2-3; size: once; D: NA; DNA: TGTGCCACCAGTGAAGCAAGGGAGGGCACAGATACGCAGTATTTT; CDR3: CATSEAREGTDTQYF
V: TRBV12-3/TRBV12-4; J: TRBJ2-2; size: NA; D: NA; DNA: TGTGCCAGCAGTCCTGTGAGCGGGAACACCGGGGAGCTGTTTTTT; CDR3: CASSPVSGNTGELFF
V: TRBV7-2; J: TRBJ1-2; size: NA; D: NA; DNA: TGTGCCAGCAGCTTAACCGGAGGGAACTATGGCTACACCTTC; CDR3: CASSLTGGNYGYTF
V: TRBV6-4; J: TRBJ2-5; size: NA; D: NA; DNA: TGTGCCAGCAAAGACACAGGGATGGAGACCCAGTACTTC; CDR3: CASKDTGMETQYF
V: TRBV5-1; J: TRBJ1-2; size: NA; D: NA; DNA: TGTGCCAGCAGCGGCGACGGTTTCTATGGCTACACCTTC; CDR3: CASSGDGFYGYTF
V: TRBV20-1; J: TRBJ1-6; size: few; D: NA; DNA: TGCAGTGCTAGCGCGAACGCCCCTCCCATTAGTCGGTATAATTCACCCCTCCACTTT; CDR3: CSASANAPPISRYNSPLHF
V: TRBV5-6; J: TRBJ1-2; size: few; D: NA; DNA: TGTGCCAGCAGCTTTCCAAGGGTTGGCGGCTACACCTTC; CDR3: CASSFPRVGGYTF
V: TRBV10-3; J: TRBJ1-1; size: large; D: TRBD1; DNA: TGTGCCATCAACCAGGGACAGGGGTGGGGGATAGGTACTGAAGCTTTCTTT; CDR3: CAINQGQGWGIGTEAFF
V: TRBV20-1; J: TRBJ2-7; size: once; D: NA; DNA: TGCAGTGCTAGCTTAAGGTTTTACGAGCAGTACTTC; CDR3: CSASLRFYEQYF
V: TRBV24-1; J: TRBJ1-2; size: NA; D: NA; DNA: TGTGCCACCAGTGACCGTGACAGTTTCTATGGCTACACCTTC; CDR3: CATSDRDSFYGYTF
V: TRBV7-2; J: TRBJ2-1; size: NA; D: NA; DNA: TGTGCCAGCAGCTTTCGAGGGAACTACAATGAGCAGTTCTTC; CDR3: CASSFRGNYNEQFF
V: TRBV12-3/TRBV12-4; J: TRBJ2-5; size: NA; D: NA; DNA: TGTGCCAGCAGTTTTAACGGCGGCATGGAGACCCAGTACTTC; CDR3: CASSFNGGMETQYF
V: TRBV6-5; J: TRBJ2-2; size: NA; D: NA; DNA: TGTGCCAGCAGTGAATCCCACAGTCAAGGGGACACCGGGGAGCTGTTTTTT; CDR3: CASSESHSQGDTGELFF
V: TRBV20-1; J: TRBJ2-1; size: NA; D: TRBD1; DNA: TGCAGTGCCGCTCCGACAGGGTCCCAATACAATGAGCAGTTCTTC; CDR3: CSAAPTGSQYNEQFF
V: TRBV7-2; J: TRBJ2-5; size: NA; D: TRBD2; DNA: TGTGCCAGCAGCTCCCCCTCATTCGTCCGAGCGGGGGAGACCCAGTACTTC; CDR3: CASSSPSFVRAGETQYF
V: TRBV7-2; J: TRBJ2-7; size: NA; D: NA; DNA: TGTGCCAGCAGCTTAGTTCAGGACAGCGACTTC; CDR3: CASSLVQDSDF
V: TRBV19; J: TRBJ1-5; size: few; D: TRBD1; DNA: TGTGCCAGTAGTATATTGGGACAGGGCGACCAGCCCCAGCATTTT; CDR3: CASSILGQGDQPQHF
V: TRBV10-3; J: TRBJ2-5; size: NA; D: TRBD2; DNA: TGTGCCATCAGTGAGAGTGGCGGGGGGACCCAAGAGACCCAGTACTTC; CDR3: CAISESGGGTQETQYF
V: TRBV6-5; J: TRBJ1-5; size: few; D: TRBD1; DNA: TGTGCCAGCAGTCCGACAGGGCATACGAATCAGCCCCAGCATTTT; CDR3: CASSPTGHTNQPQHF
V: TRBV12-3/TRBV12-4; J: TRBJ2-7; size: NA; D: TRBD2; DNA: TGTGCCAGCAGTTTAGGGCGGGGGGGCCTAAGCTACGAGCAGTACTTC; CDR3: CASSLGRGGLSYEQYF
V: TRBV20-1; J: TRBJ2-1; size: few; D: TRBD2; DNA: TGCAGTGCTAGAGCACGGGGGGGCCCCTCCTACAATGAGCAGTTCTTC; CDR3: CSARARGGPSYNEQFF
V: TRBV6-4; J: TRBJ2-6; size: few; D: NA; DNA: TGTGCCAGCACTAGACTTGGCGCTGGGGCCAACGTCCTGACTTTC; CDR3: CASTRLGAGANVLTF
V: TRBV10-3; J: TRBJ1-5; size: few; D: NA; DNA: TGTGCCATCAGTGAGTCACCCCAACGCAATCAGCCCCAGCATTTT; CDR3: CAISESPQRNQPQHF
V: TRBV19; J: TRBJ2-7; size: NA; D: TRBD1; DNA: TGTGCCAGTAGTACCCCCCTGACAGGGAACGGCGAGCAGTACTTC; CDR3: CASSTPLTGNGEQYF
V: TRBV5-6; J: TRBJ2-7; size: once; D: TRBD1; DNA: TGTGCCAGCAGCCACCCGGGACAGGGAGACTACGAGCAGTACTTC; CDR3: CASSHPGQGDYEQYF
V: TRBV18; J: TRBJ1-6; size: NA; D: NA; DNA: TGTGCCAGCTCACCCACACAGGATTATAATTCACCCCTCCACTTT; CDR3: CASSPTQDYNSPLHF
V: TRBV19; J: TRBJ2-1; size: few; D: NA; DNA: TGTGCCAGTAGTTTAGAGGGTTACAATGAGCAGTTCTTC; CDR3: CASSLEGYNEQFF
V: TRBV29-1; J: TRBJ2-3; size: large; D: NA; DNA: TGCAGCGGAGACAGTACAGATACGCAGTATTTT; CDR3: CSGDSTDTQYF
V: TRBV7-9; J: TRBJ1-3; size: NA; D: NA; DNA: TGTGCCAGCAGCTTAGGGTTGCGGGAACACTCTGGAAACACCATATATTTT; CDR3: CASSLGLREHSGNTIYF
V: TRBV10-3; J: TRBJ2-5; size: few; D: NA; DNA: TGTGCCATCAGTGAGTCCCGAACAGGGAACGACCAAGAGACCCAGTACTTC; CDR3: CAISESRTGNDQETQYF
V: TRBV12-3/TRBV12-4; J: TRBJ1-4; size: few; D: TRBD1; DNA: TGTGCCAGCAGACCGGGACAGGGCAATGAAAAACTGTTTTTT; CDR3: CASRPGQGNEKLFF
V: TRBV14; J: TRBJ1-1; size: NA; D: NA; DNA: TGTGCCAGCAGCCAAGTGGGCGGCAACACTGAAGCTTTCTTT; CDR3: CASSQVGGNTEAFF
V: TRBV7-2; J: TRBJ1-5; size: NA; D: NA; DNA: TGTGCCAGCAGCTTAGGCAGGGTGTACAATCAGCCCCAGCATTTT; CDR3: CASSLGRVYNQPQHF
V: TRBV6-5; J: TRBJ1-5; size: few; D: NA; DNA: TGTGCCAGCAGTGAAGGGGATGGCAATCAGCCCCAGCATTTT; CDR3: CASSEGDGNQPQHF
V: TRBV19; J: TRBJ1-2; size: NA; D: NA; DNA: TGTGCCAGTAGTATTCGGGATCGGGGCTACGGCTACACCTTC; CDR3: CASSIRDRGYGYTF
V: TRBV7-2; J: TRBJ2-7; size: few; D: NA; DNA: TGTGCCAGCAGCTTATCGATTACCTACGAGCAGTACTTC; CDR3: CASSLSITYEQYF
V: TRBV6-5; J: TRBJ2-5; size: medium-sized; D: NA; DNA: TGTGCCAGCAGCCCGGGGGAGACCCAGTACTTC; CDR3: CASSPGETQYF
V: TRBV6-5; J: TRBJ1-5; size: NA; D: NA; DNA: TGTGCCAGCTGGACGGGGGACCGCTTGATGCCCCAGCATTTT; CDR3: CASWTGDRLMPQHF
V: TRBV6-5; J: TRBJ1-2; size: NA; D: TRBD1; DNA: TGTGCCAGCACAAACAGGGGGAACTATGGCTACACCTTC; CDR3: CASTNRGNYGYTF
V: TRBV5-4; J: TRBJ2-2; size: NA; D: TRBD1; DNA: TGTGCCAGCAGAGCCTTTGGGACAGGGGGCGCCGGGGAGCTGTTTTTT; CDR3: CASRAFGTGGAGELFF
V: TRBV20-1; J: TRBJ1-4; size: NA; D: NA; DNA: TGCAGTGCGAGTGAGAGACTGATGGGTGGGGGGAATGAAAAACTGTTTTTT; CDR3: CSASERLMGGGNEKLFF
V: TRBV2; J: TRBJ2-7; size: NA; D: TRBD1; DNA: TGTGCCAGCAAAGAACAGGGGACCTACGAGCAGTACTTC; CDR3: CASKEQGTYEQYF
V: TRBV7-9; J: TRBJ1-3; size: large; D: TRBD1; DNA: TGTGCCAGCAGCTTCGACAGGGAGGGAAACACCATATATTTT; CDR3: CASSFDREGNTIYF
V: TRBV5-6; J: TRBJ2-1; size: few; D: NA; DNA: TGTGCCAGCAGCTTGGGAAGTGACTACAATGAGCAGTTCTTC; CDR3: CASSLGSDYNEQFF
V: TRBV12-3/TRBV12-4; J: TRBJ2-6; size: few; D: NA; DNA: TGTGCCAGCAGCCCCGGGCTGTTTGCTGGGGCCAACGTCCTGACTTTC; CDR3: CASSPGLFAGANVLTF
V: TRBV27; J: TRBJ1-2; size: large; D: NA; DNA: TGTGCCAGCAGTTTAACCCTCAATTATGGCTACACCTTC; CDR3: CASSLTLNYGYTF
V: TRBV6-4; J: TRBJ2-7; size: few; D: TRBD2; DNA: TGTGCCAGCAGGATCCGGGACTACGGCTACGAGCAGTACTTC; CDR3: CASRIRDYGYEQYF
V: TRBV10-3; J: TRBJ1-1; size: few; D: NA; DNA: TGTGCCATCAGTGACTCGGACAGCCCTAACACTGAAGCTTTCTTT; CDR3: CAISDSDSPNTEAFF
V: TRBV6-1; J: TRBJ1-5; size: NA; D: NA; DNA: TGTGCCAGCAGTGAAGGGGGGGTTAGCAATCAGCCCCAGCATTTT; CDR3: CASSEGGVSNQPQHF
V: TRBV20-1; J: TRBJ1-3; size: few; D: NA; DNA: TGCAGTGCTAGAGATCCTGGAGGCTCTGGAAACACCATATATTTT; CDR3: CSARDPGGSGNTIYF
V: TRBV7-9; J: TRBJ2-1; size: few; D: TRBD2; DNA: TGTGCCAGCAGCTTGCGGCGGGGGGTCTACAATGAGCAGTTCTTC; CDR3: CASSLRRGVYNEQFF
V: TRBV27; J: TRBJ2-1; size: NA; D: NA; DNA: TGTGCCAGCAGTTACGCCCGGAGCAATGAGCAGTTCTTC; CDR3: CASSYARSNEQFF